This T cell receptor (beta chain) derives from a study of blood T cell repertoires in COVID-19. Study at large: Specimens from acute and convalescent COVID-19 originated in the United States, Italy and Spain. The analysed material was cDNA or gDNA that came from T cells, B-cell-depleted T cells, or PBMCs.

This clone was observed once. The CDR3 consists of 15 residues. CDR1 SGHRS and CDR2 YFSETQ come from the germline V gene. V was clipped by 0 bases and J by 1 base, with 10 bases between them. Authors' processing steps: Estimation of nucleated cell counts was performed using reference gene primer amplification. TCRdb's table, derived via immunoSEQ multiplex PCR, lists solely in-frame clones and lacks some. D and trimming were read from the DNA, whereas the V and J calls and clone size are those reported in that table. Found here are 130,000 to 150,000 clones, around nine tenths of them singletons; the top ten hold less than 10%.

The sequencing input was peripheral blood. The chain links TRBV5-1 to TRBJ1-2, with D possibly being TRBD1 (5 bases). The clonotype was recovered from a woman aged 45-60 years with active or convalescent COVID-19. The CDR3 loop reads CASSLEGWGNYGYTF. CDR3 coding DNA: TGCGCCAGCAGCTTGGAGGGGTGGGGTAACTATGGCTACACCTTC.